This T cell receptor (beta chain) was documented in a study of response to subunit inactivated influenza vaccine. Study-wide findings and caveats: T cells newly recruited by each seasonal influenza vaccination are few, the authors suggested.

TCRdb re-derived calls from the RT-PCR reads in MiXCR, one entry per CDR3 protein. The table records 860,000 or so distinct CDR3 sequences, roughly 20% of them present only once. Germline V CDR1 and CDR2: MNHNS, SASEGT. CDR3 length equals 16 residues. Losses at the gene ends were 10 bases for V and 1 base for J; bases not matched to a gene: 15. On this clonotype: No antigen is known for it.

The TCR sequence derives from a man over 45 who received an inactivated influenza vaccine. V usage is TRBV6-1 and J usage is TRBJ2-5; TRBD2 matches 7 bases. The sequenced sample was PBMCs from blood, obtained 4 to 6 days after vaccination. For the CDR3, the DNA is TGTGCCACATCACCACTGGGCGGGAGCCCCCAAGAGACCCAGTACTTC. Its protein is CATSPLGGSPQETQYF.